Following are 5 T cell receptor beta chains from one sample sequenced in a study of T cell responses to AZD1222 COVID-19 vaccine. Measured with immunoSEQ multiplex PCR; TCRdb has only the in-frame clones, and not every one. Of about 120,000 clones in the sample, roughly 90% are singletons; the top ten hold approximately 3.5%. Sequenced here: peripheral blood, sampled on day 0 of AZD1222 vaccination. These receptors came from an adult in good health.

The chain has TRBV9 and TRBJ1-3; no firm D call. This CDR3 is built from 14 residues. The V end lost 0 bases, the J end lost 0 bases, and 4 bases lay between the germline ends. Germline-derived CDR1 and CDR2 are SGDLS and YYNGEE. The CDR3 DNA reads TGTGCCAGCAGCGTAGTTGACTCTGGAAACACCATATATTTT. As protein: CASSVVDSGNTIYF. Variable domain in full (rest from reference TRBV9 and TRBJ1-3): DSGVTQTPKHLITATGQRVTLRCSPRSGDLSVYWYQQSLDQGLQFLIQYYNGEERAKGNILERFSAQQFPDLHSELNLSSLELGDSALYFCASSVVDSGNTIYFGEGSWLTVV.

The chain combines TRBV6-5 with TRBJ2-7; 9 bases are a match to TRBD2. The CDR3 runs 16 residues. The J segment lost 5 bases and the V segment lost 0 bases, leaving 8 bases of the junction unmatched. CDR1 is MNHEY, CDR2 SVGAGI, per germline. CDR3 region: CASSYSGGGALNEQYF. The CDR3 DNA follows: TGTGCCAGCAGTTACTCGGGCGGGGGGGCCTTAAACGAGCAGTACTTC.

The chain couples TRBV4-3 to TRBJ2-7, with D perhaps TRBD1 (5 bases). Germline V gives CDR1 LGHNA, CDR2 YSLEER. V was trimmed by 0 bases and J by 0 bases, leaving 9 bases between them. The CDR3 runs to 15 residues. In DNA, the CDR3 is TGCGCCAGCAGCCAAGATATGCAGGGCTCCTACGAGCAGTACTTC. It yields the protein CASSQDMQGSYEQYF.

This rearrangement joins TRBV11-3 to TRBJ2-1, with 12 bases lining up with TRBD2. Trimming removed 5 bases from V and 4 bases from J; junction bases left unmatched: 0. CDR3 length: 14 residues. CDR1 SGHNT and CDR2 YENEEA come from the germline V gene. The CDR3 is CASSLAGGYNEQFF. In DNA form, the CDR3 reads TGTGCCAGCAGCCTAGCGGGGGGGTACAATGAGCAGTTCTTC.

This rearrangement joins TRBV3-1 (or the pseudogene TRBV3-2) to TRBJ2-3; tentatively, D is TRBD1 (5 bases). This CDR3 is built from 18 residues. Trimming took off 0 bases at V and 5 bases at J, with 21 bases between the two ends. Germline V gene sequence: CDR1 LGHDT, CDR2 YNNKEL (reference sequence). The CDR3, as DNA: TGTGCCAGCAGCCAAGATCCCCCGCAGGGATTGTCTGTAGATACGCAGTATTTT. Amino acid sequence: CASSQDPPQGLSVDTQYF.